What follows are 27 T cell receptor beta chains derived from one specimen sequenced in a study of control samples from healthy donors and cancer patients. TCRdb's copy holds only in-frame clones and misses some; the assay was immunoSEQ multiplex PCR. This table holds over 85,000 clones, roughly 90% found once. The sample comprised PBMCs. The receptors stem from a woman between 55 and 75 years old with lung cancer.

V is TRBV9 and J is TRBJ1-6, with a weak D call TRBD1 (6 bases). Deletions cut 4 bases from V and 11 bases from J, with 13 bases between. Germline values: CDR1 SGDLS, CDR2 YYNGEE. The CDR3 totals 13 residues. The CDR3 DNA follows: TGTGCCAGCAGCCCGCCGACAGGAACACCCCTCCACTTT. It yields the protein CASSPPTGTPLHF.

This rearrangement joins TRBV13 to TRBJ2-5; D assignment may be TRBD1 or TRBD2 (5 bases each). V gave up 0 bases and J gave up 1 base, with 12 bases separating them. CDR1 is PRHDT and CDR2 is FYEKMQ in the germline V gene (reference sequence). The CDR3 has 16 residues. This CDR3 reads CASSLGGEGFQETQYF. Written as DNA, the CDR3 is TGTGCCAGCAGCTTAGGGGGAGAGGGGTTCCAAGAGACCCAGTACTTC.

The chain recombines TRBV5-8 with TRBJ1-2, with 7 bases identical to TRBD1. The junction had 14 bases not matched to a gene; V was cut back by 2 bases and J by 4 bases. Germline V CDR1 and CDR2: SGHTS, YDEGEE. The CDR3 has 17 amino acids. This CDR3 is CASSFEGGTAPFYGYTF. The CDR3 bases are TGTGCCAGCAGCTTTGAAGGCGGGACAGCTCCCTTCTATGGCTACACCTTC.

This clone was seen only a few times. This chain links TRBV15 with TRBJ2-1; D unresolved. With 0 bases removed from V and 6 bases from J, the gap between germline ends came to 12 bases. Germline CDR1 reads LNHNV; CDR2 reads YYDKDF (reference sequence). The CDR3 is made up of 15 amino acids. The CDR3 spells CATSRDQGNFNEQFF. DNA for the CDR3: TGTGCCACCAGCAGAGATCAAGGGAACTTCAATGAGCAGTTCTTC.

J is TRBJ1-4 and V is TRBV19, with a tentative D call TRBD1 (6 bases). The CDR3 is made up of 15 amino acids. Germline assignment: CDR1 LNHDA and CDR2 SQIVND (reference sequence). Trimming pared 4 bases from V and 0 bases from J, leaving 9 bases between. The CDR3 loop reads CASSTQGTTNEKLFF. In DNA, the CDR3 is TGTGCCAGTAGTACCCAGGGGACAACTAATGAAAAACTGTTTTTT.

This clone was seen a single time. The gene calls are TRBV6-1 and TRBJ1-2; TRBD1 is a possible D gene (5 bases). The germline V gene has CDR1 MNHNS and CDR2 SASEGT. V was clipped by 2 bases and J by 1 base, with 11 bases between them. The CDR3 is made up of 15 amino acids. The CDR3 bases are TGTGCCAGCAGTGAACAAACAGGACTTAACTATGGCTACACCTTC. The encoded protein is CASSEQTGLNYGYTF.

The V and J genes are TRBV14 and TRBJ1-2; D unclear. Trimming took off 4 bases at V and 3 bases at J, with 21 bases between the two ends. CDR1 is SGHDN, CDR2 FVKESK, per germline. The CDR3 sequence is 17 residues long. CDR3 amino acids: CASSPRWQPSIHYGYTF. CDR3 DNA sequence: TGTGCCAGCAGCCCCCGGTGGCAGCCATCGATTCACTATGGCTACACCTTC.

This chain connects TRBV19 to TRBJ1-6, with TRBD1 matching over 10 bases. V lost 10 bases, J lost 7 bases, and 10 bases stayed unmatched. Germline CDR1 and CDR2: LNHDA and SQIVND (reference sequence). This CDR3 region has 15 residues. CDR3 protein: CATRQRDRGNSPLHF. In DNA, the CDR3 is TGTGCCACCAGACAGAGGGACAGGGGAAATTCACCCCTCCACTTT.

The rearrangement links TRBV28 to TRBJ2-6; D may be TRBD1 (6 bases). The V gene's germline CDR1 is MDHEN and CDR2 SYDVKM. Trimming left V 6 bases short and J 0 bases short, with 18 bases between. This CDR3 has 18 residues. CDR3 loop: CASSTGKRLSSGANVLTF. The CDR3 DNA follows: TGTGCCAGCAGCACAGGGAAAAGATTAAGCTCTGGGGCCAACGTCCTGACTTTC.

The chain links TRBV4-3 to TRBJ1-2, with D possibly matching TRBD1 (6 bases). Trimming took off 0 bases at V and 8 bases at J, with 10 bases between the two ends. Germline V gives CDR1 LGHNA, CDR2 YSLEER. The CDR3 is 13 amino acids. The CDR3 reads CASSQDGGGGYTF. In DNA, the CDR3 is TGCGCCAGCAGCCAAGATGGGGGCGGAGGCTACACCTTC.

The chain is built from TRBV6-4 and TRBJ1-2, with 7 bases aligning to TRBD1. Trimming removed 10 bases from V and 4 bases from J; junction bases left unmatched: 18. Germline V lookup: CDR1 MRHNA, CDR2 SNTAGT. The CDR3 has 16 residues. CDR3 sequence reads: CATKRDSGDLGYGYTF. The CDR3, as DNA: TGTGCCACCAAACGGGACAGTGGAGACCTGGGCTATGGCTACACCTTC.

To note about this clone: Within the sample, other DNA sequences also encode this same CDR3. The genes are TRBV7-9 and TRBJ1-1; D remains ambiguous. Per the germline V gene, CDR1 is SEHNR and CDR2 is FQNEAQ (reference sequence). CDR3 length: 13 residues. Trimming left V 2 bases short and J 2 bases short, with 6 bases between. CDR3 sequence: CASSLLVNTEAFF. The CDR3 region has the DNA TGTGCCAGCAGCTTATTAGTAAACACTGAAGCTTTCTTT.

The chain combines TRBV9 with TRBJ1-1; D may be TRBD1 (5 bases). Trimming shortened V by 2 bases and J by 3 bases, and 14 bases separated the two germline ends. CDR3 size: 15 residues. The germline V gene has CDR1 SGDLS and CDR2 YYNGEE. CDR3 region: CASSVSGRTDTEAFF. Written as DNA, the CDR3 is TGTGCCAGCAGCGTGTCGGGACGGACGGACACTGAAGCTTTCTTT.

CDR3 region: CASSYLSDQPQHF. CDR3 nucleotide sequence: TGTGCCAGCAGTTATTTGTCCGATCAGCCCCAGCATTTT. V and J are TRBV6-2 or TRBV6-3 and TRBJ1-5; D not certain. This CDR3 has 13 residues. Germline values: CDR1 MNHEY, CDR2 SVGEGT. The ends were cut back, 3 bases at V and 5 bases at J, with 8 bases in the middle.

The CDR3 loop is CASSLKGLRVKNEQYF. CDR3 bases: TGTGCCAGCAGCTTGAAGGGTCTTAGGGTGAAGAACGAGCAGTACTTC. The chain links TRBV5-7 to TRBJ2-7, with unresolved D. TRBV5-7 is labeled an ORF, and its function is uncertain. Trimming took 1 base from V and 5 from J, leaving 19 bases between them. The CDR3 runs to 16 residues.

The chain links TRBV12-3 or TRBV12-4 to TRBJ2-1; 8 nucleotides align to TRBD2. V trimming: 7 bases; J trimming: 8 bases; junction bases outside the gene matches: 7. The CDR3 length is 13 residues. In DNA, the CDR3 is TGTGCCAGCACCCCCAGCGGGGGCCATGAGCAGTTCTTC. Its protein is CASTPSGGHEQFF.

J is TRBJ2-6 and V is TRBV6-5, with D perhaps matching TRBD1 or TRBD2 (5 bases each). V lost 8 bases and J lost 0, with 11 bases in between. Germline loops: CDR1 MNHEY, CDR2 SVGAGI. The CDR3 is 15 amino acids. CDR3 nucleotide sequence: TGTGCCAGCGGGGACGGTTCCTCTGGGGCCAACGTCCTGACTTTC. Its translation: CASGDGSSGANVLTF.

The chain combines TRBV19 with TRBJ2-1, with 8 bases identical to TRBD1. This CDR3 region has 13 residues. J gave up 1 base and V 10 bases, and 3 bases lay outside the gene matches. Germline assignment: CDR1 LNHDA and CDR2 SQIVND (reference sequence). CDR3 in amino acids: CATRQGSYNEQFF. Here the CDR3 DNA reads TGTGCCACCAGACAGGGGTCCTACAATGAGCAGTTCTTC.

This sequence joins TRBV24-1 and TRBJ2-1; D call uncertain. The germline V and J ends were trimmed by 3 bases and 3 bases, with 5 bases remaining between them. The CDR3 consists of 13 residues. In germline, CDR1 is KGHDR, CDR2 SFDVKD. The CDR3 sequence is CATSDPGYNEQFF. The CDR3 DNA is TGTGCCACCAGTGATCCCGGCTACAATGAGCAGTTCTTC.

The chain has TRBV28 and TRBJ2-7; 9 bases are a match to TRBD2. The CDR3 is 15 amino acids. Trimming at V came to 4 bases and at J to 5 bases, leaving 9 bases not matched to a gene. Germline-derived CDR1 and CDR2 are MDHEN and SYDVKM. CDR3 sequence: CASSSWEAGGDEQYF. The CDR3 nucleotides read TGTGCCAGCAGTTCATGGGAGGCGGGGGGGGACGAGCAGTACTTC.

J is TRBJ1-5 and V is TRBV19; TRBD1 agrees at 7 bases. V shed 3 bases, J shed 3 bases, and the junction held 11 bases outside the gene matches. This CDR3 is 17 amino acids long. Germline V gene sequence: CDR1 LNHDA, CDR2 SQIVND (reference sequence). CDR3 in DNA: TGTGCCAGTAGTATGTTGCTGGACAGGAGGCTCAATCAGCCCCAGCATTTT. This gives the protein CASSMLLDRRLNQPQHF.

The chain couples TRBV6-5 to TRBJ1-4; no definite D call. The CDR3 contains 15 residues. V was trimmed by 8 bases and J by 7 bases, leaving 20 bases between them. CDR1 is MNHEY and CDR2 is SVGAGI in the germline V gene. This CDR3 reads CASYPSRGRTEKLFF. In nucleotides, the CDR3 is TGTGCCAGCTACCCGTCGCGGGGAAGAACTGAAAAACTGTTTTTT.

This clone occurred once. V usage is TRBV13 and J usage is TRBJ2-3; the D gene is possibly TRBD2 (6 bases). V lost 6 bases to trimming and J lost 4 bases, with 11 bases between them. This CDR3 spans 13 amino acids. Germline CDR1 reads PRHDT; CDR2 reads FYEKMQ (reference sequence). The DNA for the CDR3 is TGTGCCAGCAGGTCAGCGGGCCCAGATACGCAGTATTTT. Translating gives CASRSAGPDTQYF.

The chain's CDR3 is CASSYTHRGNIYEQYF. The DNA of the CDR3 is TGTGCCAGCAGTTACACCCACAGGGGGAATATCTACGAGCAGTACTTC. The chain links TRBV6-2 or TRBV6-3 to TRBJ2-7, with 8 bases lining up with TRBD1. This CDR3 contains 16 residues. Germline V gives CDR1 MNHEY, CDR2 SVGEGT. The V gene end was trimmed by 2 bases and the J gene end by 3 bases; junction bases not matched to a gene: 9.

J is TRBJ2-1 and V is TRBV19; 7 positions agree with TRBD2. The CDR3 contains 16 residues. J gave up 5 bases and V 3 bases, and 10 bases lay outside the gene matches. CDR1 is LNHDA and CDR2 is SQIVND in the germline V gene (reference sequence). The CDR3 nucleotides are TGTGCCAGTAGTATGGCCTGGCGGGAGTGGGACAATGAGCAGTTCTTC. Its protein product is CASSMAWREWDNEQFF.

This chain uses TRBV7-8 with TRBJ1-6; 7 bases map to TRBD1. Per germline, CDR1 SGHVS and CDR2 FQNEAQ. V was pared by 1 base and J by 7 bases, with 4 bases of the junction left unmatched. The CDR3 consists of 15 residues. The CDR3 DNA is TGTGCCAGCAGCTTAGAGGCGGGACAGAATTCACCCCTCCACTTT. Its translation is CASSLEAGQNSPLHF.

This chain joins TRBV24-1 and TRBJ2-2; a possible D gene is TRBD1 (5 bases). The CDR3 is made up of 13 amino acids. Trimming pared 5 bases from V and 9 bases from J, leaving 12 bases between. CDR1 is KGHDR and CDR2 is SFDVKD in the germline V gene. This CDR3 is CATSALTVRELFF. The CDR3 nucleotides are TGTGCCACCAGTGCCCTGACAGTCAGGGAGCTGTTTTTT.